The 28 T cell receptor beta chains in this list originate from one sample, sequenced in a study of neurological immune-mediated disorders. TCRdb redid the calling of the 5' RACE reads with MiXCR, one entry per CDR3 protein. This sample yields under 75,000 distinct CDR3 sequences, of which approximately 3.4% are seen a single time; around 5.5% belongs to the top ten. The sequenced sample was PBMCs. Every receptor here comes from a woman in her fifties or sixties with multiple sclerosis.

At least ten counts were recorded for this clonotype. The rearrangement joins TRBV7-9 to TRBJ2-7; possibly TRBD1 or TRBD2 for D (6 bases each). Germline CDR1 SEHNR, CDR2 FQNEAQ (reference sequence). CDR3 size: 13 residues. With 4 bases removed from V and 3 bases from J, the gap between germline ends came to 10 bases. CDR3 DNA: TGTGCCAGCAGCTCGGGGGCCCTCTACGAGCAGTACGTC. It yields the protein CASSSGALYEQYV.

This clonotype was recorded at least ten times. The chain is built from TRBV27 and TRBJ2-5; TRBD1 is a possible D gene (6 bases). The length of the CDR3 is 17 residues. Trimming pared 4 bases from V and 3 bases from J, leaving 21 bases between. CDR1 is MNHEY, CDR2 SMNVEV, per germline (reference sequence). The CDR3 sequence: CASSSTRSGHGEETQYF. DNA of the CDR3: TGTGCCAGCAGTTCGACGCGCTCGGGACACGGTGAAGAGACCCAGTACTTC.

This clonotype was seen ten or more times. The chain combines TRBV5-1 with TRBJ2-3; 14 bases agree with TRBD2. Germline loops: CDR1 SGHRS, CDR2 YFSETQ. V shed 4 bases, J shed 6 bases, and the junction held 7 bases outside the gene matches. This CDR3 comprises 16 residues. The CDR3 sequence: CASSIGTSGSADTQYF. CDR3 nucleotide sequence: TGCGCCAGCAGCATCGGGACTAGCGGGAGTGCGGATACGCAGTATTTT.

This clonotype was found many times. The rearrangement uses TRBV20-1 and TRBJ2-7; TRBD2 matches 7 bases. This CDR3 is built from 14 residues. With 2 bases clipped from V and 6 bases from J, the junction kept 10 bases outside the gene matches. CDR1 and CDR2 from the germline V gene are DFQATT and SNEGSKA (reference sequence). The CDR3 spells CSARNRGSGGEQYF. The CDR3 nucleotides are TGCAGTGCTAGAAACCGGGGGTCGGGAGGCGAGCAGTACTTC.

The sample holds many counts of this clonotype. With a much larger clone just one base away, this may be a read error. The V and J genes are TRBV7-2 and TRBJ2-5; D uncertain. Trimming stripped 1 base from V and 3 bases from J, with 3 bases between. The CDR3 runs 12 residues. Germline V gene data show CDR1 as SGHTA and CDR2 as FQGNSA. This CDR3 is CASSLVEETQYF. CDR3 nucleotide sequence: TGTGCCAGCAGCTTAGTCGAAGAGACCCAGTACTTC.

This clonotype showed up many times. The chain carries TRBV27 and TRBJ2-7, with 9 bases fitting TRBD1. The V gene end was trimmed by 6 bases and the J gene end by 0 bases; junction bases not matched to a gene: 12. The CDR3 has 17 residues. Germline CDR1 is MNHEY and CDR2 is SMNVEV (reference sequence). The CDR3 sequence: CASSLQGAPPSSYEQYF. In nucleotides, the CDR3 is TGTGCCAGCAGCCTACAGGGGGCCCCCCCCAGCTCCTACGAGCAGTACTTC.

This clonotype was recorded many times. The chain couples TRBV6-5 to TRBJ1-1; D uncertain. This CDR3 contains 14 residues. CDR1 and CDR2 (germline): MNHEY, SVGAGI. Trimming shortened V by 5 bases and J by 6 bases, and 16 bases separated the two germline ends. CDR3 in DNA: TGTGCCAGCAGTCGTCTCATGAGGGCCGCTGAAGCTTTCTTT. The encoded protein is CASSRLMRAAEAFF.

With regard to this clonotype: A much more abundant neighbour one base away suggests this may be a read error. The rearrangement joins TRBV9 to TRBJ1-1; 7 positions agree with TRBD1. The germline CDR1 and CDR2 sequences are SGDLS and YYNGEE. This CDR3 region has 14 residues. The CDR3 nucleotides read TGTGCCAGCGGCGTAGATGCAGGGGGCACTGAAGCTTTCTTT. It specifies CASGVDAGGTEAFF.

At least ten counts were recorded for this clonotype. This chain joins TRBV28 and TRBJ2-7, with 11 bases that match TRBD2. Per germline, CDR1 MDHEN and CDR2 SYDVKM. The CDR3 totals 14 residues. The ends lost 6 bases at V and 9 bases at J; junction bases unmatched: 10. The CDR3 spells CASSFTSGSNRQYF. The CDR3 DNA reads TGTGCCAGCAGCTTCACTAGCGGGAGTAATAGGCAGTACTTC.

This clonotype was seen ten or more times. CDR3 sequence reads: CSPYGTYPRETQYF. CDR3 coding DNA: TGCAGTCCCTATGGGACCTATCCCCGGGAGACCCAGTACTTC. The V and J genes are TRBV20-1 and TRBJ2-5; D may be TRBD1 or TRBD2 (5 bases each). Deletions cut 8 bases from V and 5 bases from J, with 21 bases between. The CDR3 consists of 14 residues. The germline V gene encodes CDR1 DFQATT and CDR2 SNEGSKA (reference sequence).

This clonotype was seen ten or more times. J is TRBJ1-4 and V is TRBV7-8; the D gene is possibly TRBD1 (6 bases). CDR1 is SGHVS and CDR2 is FQNEAQ in the germline V gene. CDR3 length: 17 amino acids. The V gene lost 1 base and the J gene lost 0 bases, with 12 bases spanning the gap. This chain's CDR3 is CASSLGVGGATNEKLFF. The CDR3 DNA reads as TGTGCCAGCAGCTTAGGAGTTGGGGGCGCAACTAATGAAAAACTGTTTTTT.

Many counts were recorded for this clonotype. The rearrangement joins TRBV7-2 to TRBJ2-5, with TRBD1 identical over 12 bases. CDR1 and CDR2 from the germline V gene are SGHTA and FQGNSA. With V trimmed by 5 bases and J by 5 bases, 6 bases remained unmatched. The CDR3 consists of 15 residues. CDR3 residues: CASSRGQGALETQYF. The CDR3 bases are TGTGCCAGCAGCCGGGGACAGGGGGCATTGGAGACCCAGTACTTC.

This clonotype was recorded at least ten times. The chain employs TRBV28 and TRBJ1-5; D unresolved. This CDR3 is built from 14 residues. Trimming removed 5 bases at V and 1 base at J, with 9 bases between. Per the germline V gene, CDR1 is MDHEN and CDR2 is SYDVKM. CDR3 amino acids: CASSRFRSNQPQHF. Written as DNA, the CDR3 is TGTGCCAGCAGTCGCTTCCGGAGCAATCAGCCCCAGCATTTT.

The sample holds many counts of this clonotype. The chain joins TRBV20-1 to TRBJ2-2; TRBD1 matches 8 bases. Germline CDR1 reads DFQATT; CDR2 reads SNEGSKA (reference sequence). CDR3 length: 14 amino acids. V shed 5 bases, J shed 6 bases, and the junction held 8 bases outside the gene matches. CDR3 residues: CSADRGQVAGELFF. Written as DNA, the CDR3 is TGCAGTGCTGATAGGGGACAGGTTGCCGGGGAGCTGTTTTTT.

This clonotype was seen many times. The chain has TRBV12-3 or TRBV12-4 and TRBJ1-2; no firm D call. This CDR3 contains 13 residues. Trimming took 7 bases from V and 1 from J, leaving 10 bases between them. CDR3 amino acids: CASTLRGNYGYTF. The CDR3 nucleotides are TGTGCCAGCACCCTCCGGGGTAACTATGGCTACACCTTC.

This clonotype was counted ten times or more. The V gene is TRBV7-8, the J gene TRBJ2-3; tentatively, D is TRBD2 (7 bases). V was cut by 4 bases and J by 5 bases, with 22 bases left in between. The CDR3 length is 17 residues. The germline V gene has CDR1 SGHVS and CDR2 FQNEAQ. The CDR3 sequence is CASSSRGWALARDTQYF. CDR3 DNA: TGTGCCAGCAGCTCCAGGGGCTGGGCACTAGCGAGAGATACGCAGTATTTT. Complete variable domain (other parts from reference TRBV7-8 and TRBJ2-3): GAGVSQSPRYKVAKRGQDVALRCDPISGHVSLFWYQQALGQGPEFLTYFQNEAQLDKSGLPSDRFFAERPEGSVSTLKIQRTQQEDSAVYLCASSSRGWALARDTQYFGPGTRLTVL.

This clonotype was observed at least ten times. The rearrangement joins TRBV10-3 to TRBJ2-3, with D unclear. Per germline, CDR1 ENHRY and CDR2 SYGVKD. The CDR3 is 14 amino acids. Between the trimmed V and J ends, which lost 6 bases and 4 bases, there was a span of 14 bases. CDR3 amino acids: CAIRPGSTPDTQYF. The CDR3 bases are TGTGCCATCAGACCGGGTTCTACGCCAGATACGCAGTATTTT.

Concerning this clonotype: This likely comes from a read error, as the CDR3 has no conserved phenylalanine or tryptophan at its end. The rearrangement links TRBV5-6 to TRBJ2-7; no clear D gene. Germline V gives CDR1 SGHDT, CDR2 YYEEEE. This CDR3 region has 13 residues. Trimming cost V 2 bases and J 0 bases, with 6 bases left between them. The CDR3 region is CASSFWGSYEQYD. CDR3 DNA sequence: TGTGCCAGCAGCTTTTGGGGCTCCTACGAGCAGTACGAC.

This clonotype was observed many times. The V call is TRBV6-4, the J call TRBJ2-3; 8 nucleotides match TRBD2. Losses at the gene ends were 0 bases for V and 4 bases for J; bases not matched to a gene: 0. Looked up from germline, CDR1 is MRHNA and CDR2 is SNTAGT. The CDR3 contains 14 residues. This CDR3 reads CASSDSGGADTQYF. For the CDR3, the DNA is TGTGCCAGCAGTGACTCCGGGGGGGCAGATACGCAGTATTTT.

This clonotype was counted at least ten times. The chain links TRBV12-3 or TRBV12-4 to TRBJ1-1; possibly TRBD1 for D (6 bases). Between the trimmed V and J ends, which lost 5 bases and 2 bases, there was a span of 18 bases. The CDR3 is 16 amino acids. The CDR3 is CASSPPQGLGNTEAFF. CDR3 bases: TGTGCCAGCAGTCCCCCACAGGGTTTGGGAAACACTGAAGCTTTCTTT.

This clonotype was seen many times. This chain uses TRBV5-1 with TRBJ2-5, with 9 nucleotides matching TRBD2. CDR1 is SGHRS, CDR2 YFSETQ, per germline. J lost 1 base, V lost 0 bases, and 4 bases had no gene match. This CDR3 comprises 16 residues. CDR3 loop: CASSLGAGGPQETQYF. The CDR3 DNA is TGCGCCAGCAGCTTGGGAGCGGGAGGTCCCCAAGAGACCCAGTACTTC.

This clonotype has a count of ten or more. V usage is TRBV6-1 and J usage is TRBJ2-2, with a weak D call TRBD1 (5 bases). Germline CDR1 is MNHNS and CDR2 is SASEGT. CDR3 length equals 15 residues. Between the trimmed V and J ends, which lost 6 bases and 5 bases, there was a span of 16 bases. CDR3: CASRAGRYRTGELFF. The CDR3 region has the DNA TGTGCCAGCAGGGCAGGGCGGTATAGGACCGGGGAGCTGTTTTTT.

This clonotype was picked up many times. The chain uses TRBV20-1 and TRBJ2-5, with 12 nucleotides matching TRBD2. V gave up 4 bases and J gave up 1 base; unmatched junction bases: 10. This CDR3 is built from 17 residues. Germline V lookup: CDR1 DFQATT, CDR2 SNEGSKA (reference sequence). CDR3 DNA sequence: TGCAGTGCTAAAGCCCTAACTAGCGGGAGGCTCCAAGAGACCCAGTACTTC. Its protein product is CSAKALTSGRLQETQYF.

This clonotype occurred many times. J is TRBJ2-3 and V is TRBV7-2; D possibly matches TRBD1 or TRBD2 (5 bases each). Germline V gene lookup returns CDR1 SGHTA and CDR2 FQGNSA. The CDR3 length is 16 residues. Trimming removed 0 bases at V and 2 bases at J, with 12 bases between. CDR3 loop: CASSLAGRRYTDTQYF. The CDR3, as DNA: TGTGCCAGCAGCTTAGCGGGACGAAGGTACACAGATACGCAGTATTTT. The full variable domain, its missing parts supplied by reference TRBV7-2 and TRBJ2-3, is GAGVSQSPSNKVTEKGKDVELRCDPISGHTALYWYRQSLGQGLEFLIYFQGNSAPDKSGLPSDRFSAERTGGSVSTLTIQRTQQEDSAVYLCASSLAGRRYTDTQYFGPGTRLTVL.

This clonotype was counted many times. The rearrangement joins TRBV20-1 to TRBJ1-6, with 7 bases lining up with TRBD1. Germline loops: CDR1 DFQATT, CDR2 SNEGSKA (reference sequence). J gave up 6 bases and V 0 bases, and 5 bases lay outside the gene matches. This CDR3 comprises 15 residues. CDR3 sequence (DNA): TGCAGTGCTAGAGACCAGACAGGGAGTAATTCACCCCTCCACTTT. Protein product: CSARDQTGSNSPLHF.

As to this clonotype: A much larger clone lies one base from this, so it may be a read error. The chain combines TRBV5-1 with TRBJ1-1, with 9 bases lining up with TRBD1. With 5 bases clipped from V and 6 bases from J, the junction kept 14 bases outside the gene matches. The CDR3 has 16 amino acids. Germline lookup yields CDR1 SGHRS and CDR2 YFSETQ. The CDR3 spells CASSSSGTGFHPEAFF. As DNA, the CDR3 is TGCGCCAGCAGTTCTTCCGGGACAGGGTTCCACCCTGAAGCTTTCTTT. Looking up the rest from reference TRBV5-1 and TRBJ1-1 gives the full variable domain: KAGVTQTPRYLIKTRGQQVTLSCSPISGHRSVSWYQQTPGQGLQFLFEYFSETQRNKGNFPGRFSGRQFSNSRSEMNVSTLELGDSALYLCASSSSGTGFHPEAFFGQGTRLTVV.

This clonotype was counted at least ten times. The rearrangement links TRBV9 to TRBJ2-1; 10 positions agree with TRBD2. From germline, CDR1 is SGDLS and CDR2 YYNGEE. This CDR3 region has 20 residues. The ends lost 4 bases at V and 2 bases at J; junction bases unmatched: 18. The CDR3 bases are TGTGCCAGCAGCCCGGAGACTAGCGGGCTTACGACGAACACCTACAATGAGCAGTTCTTC. Translating gives CASSPETSGLTTNTYNEQFF. The whole variable domain, remainder taken from reference TRBV9 and TRBJ2-1, is DSGVTQTPKHLITATGQRVTLRCSPRSGDLSVYWYQQSLDQGLQFLIQYYNGEERAKGNILERFSAQQFPDLHSELNLSSLELGDSALYFCASSPETSGLTTNTYNEQFFGPGTRLTVL.

This clonotype was seen many times. The genes are TRBV15 and TRBJ1-4; possible D gene TRBD1, 6 bases. Germline V gene lookup returns CDR1 LNHNV and CDR2 YYDKDF (reference sequence). The CDR3 extends over 17 amino acids. V lost 0 bases and J lost 4, with 15 bases in between. CDR3 residues: CATSRDHWTASNEKLFF. The CDR3 DNA sequence: TGTGCCACCAGCAGAGATCATTGGACAGCGAGTAATGAAAAACTGTTTTTT.